This T cell receptor (beta chain) appears in the sequencing data of a study of blood T cell repertoires in COVID-19. Turning to the study itself: Whether acute or convalescent, the COVID-19 samples came from the United States, Italy and Spain. T cells, B-cell-depleted T cells, or PBMCs provided the cDNA or gDNA that served as material.

Original processing notes: Reference gene primer amplification yielded estimated nucleated cell counts. Profiled with immunoSEQ multiplex PCR; TCRdb holds only in-frame clones, not every one. That table furnishes V, J and clone size, whereas the DNA furnished D and trimming. This sample yields almost 250,000 clones, of which around 86% are seen a single time; under 2% belongs to the top ten. CDR3 size: 12 residues. V was clipped by 3 bases and J by 4 bases, with 4 bases between them. CDR1 LNHDA and CDR2 SQIVND come from the germline V gene (reference sequence). The sequenced material came from peripheral blood. The TCR sequence derives from a woman aged 55-70 years who had recovered from COVID-19. The rearrangement links TRBV19 to TRBJ1-5; no clear D gene. CDR3 in DNA: TGTGCCAGTAGTATCCGGAATCAGCCCCAGCATTTT. Translation: CASSIRNQPQHF.